These T cell receptor beta chains were read from a single sample in a study of identical twins. TCRdb reprocessed the 5' RACE reads with MiXCR, giving one entry per CDR3 protein. The sample lists hundreds of thousands of distinct CDR3 sequences, around 6% occurring once. The sample comprised naive T cells sorted from blood. Every receptor here comes from a man aged 18 to 30 in good health. The CDR3 runs from the conserved cysteine through the conserved F or W. D genes are given only for firm matches. Where a row states a size, it is once, few, many or the class of an expanded clone; other rows omit it.

j_call d_call clone_size v_call cdr3_length cdr3_aa cdr3_nt
TRBJ1-5 TRBD1 - TRBV20-1 15 CSARDLTGGGQPQHF TGCAGTGCTAGAGATTTGACAGGGGGAGGGCAGCCCCAGCATTTT
TRBJ2-7 - few TRBV28 15 CASSSLEVALYEQYF TGTGCCAGCAGTTCTTTAGAAGTTGCACTCTACGAGCAGTACTTC
TRBJ2-3 - many TRBV5-6 13 CASSPTAADTQYF TGTGCCAGCAGCCCCACAGCAGCAGATACGCAGTATTTT
TRBJ2-7 - few TRBV10-3 13 CAISDAGPHEQYF TGTGCCATCAGTGATGCAGGGCCGCACGAGCAGTACTTC
TRBJ2-3 - many TRBV5-1 15 CASSLDGFSTDTQYF TGCGCCAGCAGCTTGGACGGGTTTAGCACAGATACGCAGTATTTT
TRBJ1-1 TRBD1 many TRBV9 15 CASSVSAQGITEAFF TGTGCCAGCTCTGTGTCCGCACAGGGGATCACTGAAGCTTTCTTT
TRBJ2-1 TRBD2 many TRBV5-1 16 CASRRTSGSSYNEQFF TGCGCCAGCAGACGGACTAGCGGCAGCTCCTACAATGAGCAGTTCTTC
TRBJ2-5 TRBD2 many TRBV6-1 13 CASRGLSQETQYF TGTGCCAGCAGGGGACTATCCCAAGAGACCCAGTACTTC
TRBJ2-7 TRBD1 many TRBV29-1 15 CSVEAGQGGSYEQYF TGCAGCGTTGAAGCGGGACAGGGGGGCTCCTACGAGCAGTACTTC
TRBJ2-1 TRBD2 many TRBV29-1 15 CSGAGTSGSSREQFF TGCAGCGGGGCCGGGACTAGCGGGAGTTCGCGCGAGCAGTTCTTC
TRBJ1-5 TRBD1 many TRBV20-1 13 CSSNTGGDQPQHF TGCAGCTCCAATACAGGGGGAGATCAGCCCCAGCATTTT
TRBJ2-3 TRBD2 many TRBV7-2 15 CASSLLAGTADTQYF TGTGCCAGCAGCTTACTAGCGGGAACTGCCGATACGCAGTATTTT
TRBJ2-5 TRBD2 few TRBV7-9 16 CASRHGLAGSQETQYF TGTGCCAGCAGACACGGGCTAGCGGGATCCCAAGAGACCCAGTACTTC
TRBJ2-1 - - TRBV6-1 15 CASKRGGSSYNEQFF TGTGCCAGCAAGAGGGGAGGCAGCTCCTACAATGAGCAGTTCTTC
TRBJ1-1 - few TRBV16 15 CASSQSQQLNTEAFF TGTGCCAGCAGCCAATCTCAACAGTTGAACACTGAAGCTTTCTTT
TRBJ2-5 TRBD1 few TRBV27 16 CASRVLGTGEEETQYF TGTGCCAGCCGTGTCCTAGGGACAGGGGAAGAGGAGACCCAGTACTTC